Following are 24 T cell receptor beta chains from one sample sequenced in a study of technical replicates of blood from a few donors. Assay: immunoSEQ multiplex PCR; the TCRdb copy retains only in-frame clones and omits some. Among 95,000 or so clones listed, about 95% were seen once. Sequenced material: T cells isolated from PBMCs. These TCRs come from a human donor in good health.

V gene TRBV7-2 combines with J gene TRBJ2-2, with D tentatively TRBD2 (6 bases). V was shortened by 1 base and J by 3 bases, with 12 bases between the two germline ends. This CDR3 has 16 amino acids. Germline V gives CDR1 SGHTA, CDR2 FQGNSA. CDR3 region: CASSLEWGLHTGELFF. The CDR3 nucleotides read TGTGCCAGCAGCTTAGAATGGGGACTCCACACCGGGGAGCTGTTTTTT.

This sequence joins TRBV4-2 and TRBJ1-2; the D gene is possibly TRBD1 (6 bases). CDR1 and CDR2 from the germline V gene are LGHNA and YNFKEQ. V was shortened by 0 bases and J by 2 bases, with 13 bases between the two germline ends. This CDR3 region has 16 residues. CDR3 loop: CASSQDLKGQNYGYTF. The CDR3 coding sequence is TGTGCCAGCAGCCAAGATCTTAAAGGACAGAACTATGGCTACACCTTC.

V usage is TRBV7-9 and J usage is TRBJ2-2; weak D call: TRBD1 (6 bases). CDR1 is SEHNR and CDR2 is FQNEAQ in the germline V gene (reference sequence). The CDR3 length is 16 residues. The V end was cut by 3 bases, the J end by 2 bases, with 13 bases between. The CDR3 here is CASSFNRALNTGELFF. CDR3 DNA sequence: TGTGCCAGCAGCTTTAACAGGGCTCTAAACACCGGGGAGCTGTTTTTT. Full variable domain (remainder filled in from reference TRBV7-9 and TRBJ2-2): DTGVSQNPRHKITKRGQNVTFRCDPISEHNRLYWYRQTLGQGPEFLTYFQNEAQLEKSRLLSDRFSAERPKGSFSTLEIQRTEQGDSAMYLCASSFNRALNTGELFFGEGSRLTVL.

This chain's CDR3 is CAWRDRGSYNEQFF. The CDR3 DNA is TGTGCCTGGAGGGACAGGGGATCATACAATGAGCAGTTCTTC. The chain employs TRBV30 and TRBJ2-1; 9 nucleotides line up with TRBD1. The germline V gene has CDR1 GTSNPN and CDR2 SVGIG (reference sequence). CDR3 size: 14 residues. The V and J ends lost 3 bases and 4 bases, in that order; junction bases with no gene match: 4.

The chain is built from TRBV28 and TRBJ1-1, with unresolved D. CDR1 is MDHEN, CDR2 SYDVKM, per germline. The length of the CDR3 is 11 residues. V lost 11 bases to trimming and J lost 7 bases, with 14 bases between them. The CDR3 DNA follows: TGTGCCTCATGCGACCGGGATGAAGCTTTCTTT. Encoded protein: CASCDRDEAFF.

CDR3 sequence (DNA): TGTGCCAGCGAGTTAGCGGGAGTCACAGATACGCAGTATTTT. Its translation: CASELAGVTDTQYF. This chain links TRBV13 with TRBJ2-3; 9 positions match TRBD2. The trim removed 8 bases at V and 2 bases at J, leaving 5 bases unmatched. The germline V gene has CDR1 PRHDT and CDR2 FYEKMQ (reference sequence). CDR3 size: 14 residues.

The rearrangement joins TRBV29-1 to TRBJ2-2, with 9 bases matching TRBD2. V was pared by 5 bases and J by 5 bases, with 9 bases of the junction left unmatched. The CDR3 contains 15 residues. The V gene's germline CDR1 is SQVTM and CDR2 ANQGSEA. DNA of the CDR3: TGCAGCGTTTTAGCGGGAGTTGTTGAGACCGGGGAGCTGTTTTTT. This sequence encodes CSVLAGVVETGELFF.

This chain uses TRBV19 with TRBJ1-2, with TRBD1 matching 9 bases. There are 13 residues in the CDR3. Germline CDR1 and CDR2: LNHDA and SQIVND (reference sequence). Trimming cost V 6 bases and J 4 bases; bases outside gene matches: 3. CDR3 nucleotide sequence: TGTGCCAGTAGGGTGGACAGGGGCTATGGCTACACCTTC. Translation: CASRVDRGYGYTF.

The chain employs TRBV7-2 and TRBJ1-5; no reliable D call. Trimming took 5 bases from V and 0 from J, leaving 5 bases between them. CDR3 length equals 13 residues. CDR1 SGHTA and CDR2 FQGNSA come from the germline V gene. CDR3 sequence reads: CASSEGSNQPQHF. CDR3 nucleotide sequence: TGTGCCAGCAGCGAGGGTAGCAATCAGCCCCAGCATTTT.

This rearrangement joins TRBV14 to TRBJ1-2, with D perhaps matching TRBD1 (5 bases). The V end lost 2 bases, the J end lost 4 bases, and 14 bases lay between the germline ends. The CDR3 sequence is 15 residues long. CDR1 is SGHDN, CDR2 FVKESK, per germline. DNA for the CDR3: TGTGCCAGCAGCCAAAGGACACCAACGCCCTATGGCTACACCTTC. Translation gives CASSQRTPTPYGYTF.

This clone was recorded once. The gene calls are TRBV5-1 and TRBJ1-4; D is unclear. Germline V gene data show CDR1 as SGHRS and CDR2 as YFSETQ. V was pared by 0 bases and J by 3 bases, with 12 bases between. CDR3 length equals 16 residues. Here the CDR3 DNA reads TGCGCCAGCAGCTTGGACCCACCAATAGCTAATGAAAAACTGTTTTTT. It is translated as CASSLDPPIANEKLFF.

The chain has TRBV4-3 and TRBJ2-1; weak D call: TRBD1 (6 bases). The CDR3 runs to 14 residues. V gave up 0 bases and J gave up 10 bases, with 13 bases separating them. The germline gives CDR1 LGHNA, CDR2 YSLEER. CDR3 in DNA: TGCGCCAGCAGCCAAGAAGGGGGAGCGCGGGAGCAGTTCTTC. This sequence encodes CASSQEGGAREQFF.

This chain connects TRBV7-9 to TRBJ1-2, with TRBD1 matching over 7 bases. CDR3 length equals 18 residues. Germline values: CDR1 SEHNR, CDR2 FQNEAQ (reference sequence). Germline trimming cut 3 bases from V and 5 bases from J; bases unmatched to any gene: 18. CDR3 sequence: CASSFIRQGKGRQYGYTF. The CDR3 nucleotides are TGTGCCAGCAGCTTCATAAGACAGGGAAAGGGGAGGCAGTATGGCTACACCTTC. Full variable domain (rest looked up from reference TRBV7-9 and TRBJ1-2): DTGVSQNPRHKITKRGQNVTFRCDPISEHNRLYWYRQTLGQGPEFLTYFQNEAQLEKSRLLSDRFSAERPKGSFSTLEIQRTEQGDSAMYLCASSFIRQGKGRQYGYTFGSGTRLTVV.

This rearrangement joins TRBV7-9 to TRBJ1-1; the D is unclear. The V gene lost 1 base and the J gene lost 5 bases, with 8 bases spanning the gap. CDR1 SEHNR and CDR2 FQNEAQ come from the germline V gene (reference sequence). The CDR3 runs 13 residues. CDR3 DNA: TGTGCCAGCAGCTTAGTAGAACTTACTGAAGCTTTCTTT. The encoded protein is CASSLVELTEAFF.

The table lists this clone with a count of one. V gene TRBV11-3 combines with J gene TRBJ2-2; no clear D. V dropped 4 bases and J dropped 1 base, with 7 bases sitting between them. The CDR3 is 14 amino acids. Per the germline V gene, CDR1 is SGHNT and CDR2 is YENEEA. The CDR3 spells CASSYSGNTGELFF. Here the CDR3 DNA reads TGTGCCAGCAGCTATTCAGGGAACACCGGGGAGCTGTTTTTT.

The table lists this clone with a count of one. CDR3: CASSSGQGPYEQYF. DNA of the CDR3: TGTGCCAGCAGTTCGGGACAGGGTCCCTACGAGCAGTACTTC. The J gene is TRBJ2-7, the V gene TRBV6-6, with 9 bases lining up with TRBD1. Trimming at V came to 4 bases and at J to 2 bases, leaving 3 bases not matched to a gene. Per the germline V gene, CDR1 is MNHNY and CDR2 is SVGAGI (reference sequence). The CDR3 extends over 14 amino acids.

CDR3 sequence (DNA): TGTGCCAGCAGTTCCGCAGGGAGGCACACTGAAGCTTTCTTT. This codes for CASSSAGRHTEAFF. The V gene is TRBV6-6, the J gene TRBJ1-1; D may be TRBD1 (5 bases). CDR3 length: 14 amino acids. Per germline, CDR1 MNHNY and CDR2 SVGAGI (reference sequence). The V gene lost 4 bases and the J gene lost 3 bases, with 12 bases spanning the gap.

J is TRBJ2-5 and V is TRBV7-9; 12 nucleotides match TRBD2. Trimming at V came to 5 bases and at J to 5 bases, leaving 9 bases not matched to a gene. CDR1 and CDR2 from the germline V gene are SEHNR and FQNEAQ (reference sequence). CDR3 length: 16 amino acids. The CDR3 coding sequence is TGTGCCAGCAGCCTGTTGACTAGCGGGAGTCAGGAGACCCAGTACTTC. The encoded protein is CASSLLTSGSQETQYF.

This sequence joins TRBV28 and TRBJ2-5; 9 bases are a match to TRBD1. CDR1 is MDHEN, CDR2 SYDVKM, per germline. The J segment lost 4 bases and the V segment lost 8 bases, leaving 5 bases of the junction unmatched. The CDR3 loop spans 13 amino acids. The CDR3 region is CASSRDRVETQYF. CDR3 bases: TGTGCCAGCTCCCGGGACAGGGTAGAGACCCAGTACTTC.

V usage is TRBV30 and J usage is TRBJ1-1; the D is unclear. The CDR3 has 14 residues. The germline V gene has CDR1 GTSNPN and CDR2 SVGIG (reference sequence). Trimming took 5 bases from V and 0 from J, leaving 13 bases between them. This CDR3 is CAWVLARMNTEAFF. CDR3 nucleotide sequence: TGTGCCTGGGTCCTGGCAAGAATGAACACTGAAGCTTTCTTT.

The chain employs TRBV19 and TRBJ2-2; 7 bases are a match to TRBD2. The trim removed 5 bases at V and 3 bases at J, leaving 6 bases unmatched. Looked up from germline, CDR1 is LNHDA and CDR2 is SQIVND (reference sequence). The CDR3 sequence is 15 residues long. The CDR3 DNA follows: TGTGCCAGTAGTGTGTCGGGGGGACACACCGGGGAGCTGTTTTTT. This encodes CASSVSGGHTGELFF.

The genes are TRBV28 and TRBJ2-5, with D maybe TRBD2 (6 bases). The CDR3 is 16 residues long. Germline CDR1 MDHEN, CDR2 SYDVKM. V lost 3 bases, J lost 5 bases, and 19 bases lay in between. The CDR3 DNA sequence: TGTGCCAGCAGTTTTGGTTTGATAGCGGAGGGGGAGACCCAGTACTTC. Translation gives CASSFGLIAEGETQYF.

The V gene is TRBV6-5, the J gene TRBJ2-7, with a tentative D call TRBD1 (5 bases). The CDR3 length is 13 residues. The germline V gene encodes CDR1 MNHEY and CDR2 SVGAGI. V lost 7 bases and J 6 bases, leaving 16 bases between the germline ends. Written as DNA, the CDR3 is TGTGCCAGCACCTCCGGACACCGTGGCGAGCAGTACTTC. Translation gives CASTSGHRGEQYF.

The gene calls are TRBV9 and TRBJ2-5, with D possibly matching TRBD2 (6 bases). Looked up from germline, CDR1 is SGDLS and CDR2 is YYNGEE. This CDR3 comprises 14 residues. The V end was cut by 3 bases, the J end by 2 bases, with 11 bases between. CDR3: CASSAGTLQETQYF. DNA of the CDR3: TGTGCCAGCAGCGCTGGGACTCTTCAAGAGACCCAGTACTTC. The full variable domain, with the rest looked up from reference TRBV9 and TRBJ2-5, is DSGVTQTPKHLITATGQRVTLRCSPRSGDLSVYWYQQSLDQGLQFLIQYYNGEERAKGNILERFSAQQFPDLHSELNLSSLELGDSALYFCASSAGTLQETQYFGPGTRLLVL.